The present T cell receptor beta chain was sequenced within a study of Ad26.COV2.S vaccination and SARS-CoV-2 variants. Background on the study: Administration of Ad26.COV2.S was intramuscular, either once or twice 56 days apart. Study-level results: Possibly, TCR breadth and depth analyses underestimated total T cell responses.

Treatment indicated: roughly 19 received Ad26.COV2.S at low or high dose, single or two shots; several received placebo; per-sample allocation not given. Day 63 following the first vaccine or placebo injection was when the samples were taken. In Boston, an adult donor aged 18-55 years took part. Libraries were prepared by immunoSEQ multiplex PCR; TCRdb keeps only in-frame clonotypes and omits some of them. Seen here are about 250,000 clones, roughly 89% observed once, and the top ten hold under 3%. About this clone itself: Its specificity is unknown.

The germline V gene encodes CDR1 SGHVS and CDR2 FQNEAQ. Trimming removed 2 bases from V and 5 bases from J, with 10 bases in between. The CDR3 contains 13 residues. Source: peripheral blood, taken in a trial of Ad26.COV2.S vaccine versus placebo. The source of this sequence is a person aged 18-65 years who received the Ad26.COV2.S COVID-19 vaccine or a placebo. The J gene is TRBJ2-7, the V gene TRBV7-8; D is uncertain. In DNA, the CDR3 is TGTGCCAGCAGCTTAATTCCAGCCCACGAGCAGTACTTC. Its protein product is CASSLIPAHEQYF.